This entry is about one T cell receptor (beta chain). Some clones are missing from TCRdb's copy, which holds only in-frame ones; the method was immunoSEQ multiplex PCR. The sample has about 160,000 clones, 88% seen once; the top ten hold over 4%. The record originates from a study of T cell responses to AZD1222 COVID-19 vaccine. The CDR3 extends over 12 amino acids. Germline lookup yields CDR1 MNHEY and CDR2 SVGAGI. J gave up 7 bases and V 6 bases, and 4 bases lay outside the gene matches. The rearrangement links TRBV6-5 to TRBJ1-2; 8 bases match TRBD1. Sequenced here: peripheral blood, sampled 28 days after the second AZD1222 dose. The TCR sequence derives from an adult who received the AZD1222 COVID-19 vaccine. The CDR3 nucleotides read TGTGCCAGCAGCCAGGGGGCCTCTGGCTACACCTTC. It translates to CASSQGASGYTF.